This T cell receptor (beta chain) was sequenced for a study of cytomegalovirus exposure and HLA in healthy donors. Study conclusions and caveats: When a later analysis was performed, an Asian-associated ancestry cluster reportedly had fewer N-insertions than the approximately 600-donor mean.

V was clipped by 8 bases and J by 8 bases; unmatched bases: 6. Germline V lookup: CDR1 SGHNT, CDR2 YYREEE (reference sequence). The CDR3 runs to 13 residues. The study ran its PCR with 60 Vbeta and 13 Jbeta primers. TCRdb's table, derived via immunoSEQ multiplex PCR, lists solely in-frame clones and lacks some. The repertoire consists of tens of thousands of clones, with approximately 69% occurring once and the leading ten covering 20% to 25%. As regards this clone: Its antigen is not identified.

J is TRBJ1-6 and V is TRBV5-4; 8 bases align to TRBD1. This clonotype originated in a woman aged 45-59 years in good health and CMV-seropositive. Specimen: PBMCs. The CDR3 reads CASHTDRDSPLHF. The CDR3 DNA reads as TGTGCCAGTCACACGGACAGGGATTCACCCCTCCACTTT.